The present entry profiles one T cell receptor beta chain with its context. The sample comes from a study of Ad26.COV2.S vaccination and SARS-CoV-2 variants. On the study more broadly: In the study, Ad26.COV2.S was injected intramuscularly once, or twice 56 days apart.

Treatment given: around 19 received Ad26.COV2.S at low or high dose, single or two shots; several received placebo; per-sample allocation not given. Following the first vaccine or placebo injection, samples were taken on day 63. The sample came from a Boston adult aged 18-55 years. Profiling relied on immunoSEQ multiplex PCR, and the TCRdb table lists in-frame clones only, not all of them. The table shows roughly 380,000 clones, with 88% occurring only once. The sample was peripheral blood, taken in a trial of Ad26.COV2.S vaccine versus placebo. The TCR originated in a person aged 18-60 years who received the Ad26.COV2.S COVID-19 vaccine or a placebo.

This CDR3 is CASSPPGTRRGKQYF. The CDR3 DNA reads TGTGCCAGCAGCCCGCCCGGGACTAGGCGGGGCAAGCAGTACTTC. The gene calls are TRBV3-1 (or the pseudogene TRBV3-2) and TRBJ2-7; 8 nucleotides match TRBD2. Germline V CDR1 and CDR2: LGHDT, YNNKEL (reference sequence). The CDR3 has 15 amino acids. The J segment lost 8 bases and the V segment lost 4 bases, leaving 13 bases of the junction unmatched.